The text below deals with one T cell receptor beta chain. Its antigen is not known. Trimming left V 0 bases short and J 0 bases short, with 9 bases between. This CDR3 is 16 amino acids long. Germline lookup yields CDR1 LNHDA and CDR2 SQIVND (reference sequence). TCRdb re-called the RACE reads through MiXCR, storing one row per CDR3 protein. The data contain about 90,000 distinct CDR3 sequences, roughly 11% of them singletons. The sample is drawn from a study of human T cells and chemical hapten exposure. Broader study findings: The number of TCRs over 1 in 1000 frequency stayed unchanged after DPC. Controls had significantly fewer large CDR3 similarity clusters than were formed by expanded TCRs.

Time point denoted: patch test 3, about 24 weeks after DPC sensitization. Regarding treatment: therapeutic diphenylcyclopropenone sensitization with weekly scalp DPC. This TCR derives from a woman aged 25 to 45 with alopecia areata. Some clones in this sample may be carry-over from other donors' samples. The sequenced sample was whole blood, obtained in connection with sensitization to the hapten diphenylcyclopropenone (DPC). The chain has TRBV19 and TRBJ1-5; TRBD1 might be the D (6 bases). The CDR3 reads CASSIDGQYSNQPQHF. CDR3 coding DNA: TGTGCCAGTAGTATAGACGGACAGTATAGCAATCAGCCCCAGCATTTT.